This T cell receptor beta chain was sequenced in a study of identical twins. General study points: Conclusions rested on cross-sectional statistics rather than following the same donors. High-abundance cord blood beta clonotypes had fewer insertions; memory repertoires showed none.

A few counts support this clonotype. The antigen remains undetermined. The cDNA had a unique molecular identifier and a template-switch universal primer site. TCRdb itself ran the 5' RACE reads through MiXCR, one entry per CDR3 protein. The data hold about 250,000 distinct CDR3 sequences, with about 8.5% observed a single time. V lost 7 bases to trimming and J lost 0 bases; unmatched junction nucleotides: 5. The CDR3 is 16 amino acids. Separately, the same data were catalogued under a study of yellow fever vaccine responses in identical twins.

Sample: CD8+ T cells sorted from blood. The chain uses TRBV12-3 or TRBV12-4 and TRBJ2-3, with TRBD2 matching 12 bases. The TCR originated in a woman between 18 and 29 years old in good health. The CDR3 loop reads CASTLAGGPSTDTQYF. Here the CDR3 DNA reads TGTGCCAGCACTCTAGCGGGAGGGCCTAGCACAGATACGCAGTATTTT.